These 27 T cell receptor beta chains share one sample of origin, sequenced in a study of identical twins. TCRdb processed the 5' RACE reads anew with MiXCR; each CDR3 protein has one entry. The sample has approximately 630,000 distinct CDR3 sequences; just over 7% are singletons. Another study also made use of these data, one on yellow fever vaccine responses in identical twins.

Sequenced material: PBMCs. The receptor set was obtained from a woman under 30 in good health.

At least ten counts were recorded for this clonotype. This chain uses TRBV12-3 or TRBV12-4 with TRBJ1-6; D is unclear. The CDR3 spans 14 residues. V was pared by 6 bases and J by 9 bases, with 15 bases between. The CDR3 bases are TGTGCCAGCAGCTCGGCTGGCGGTGGTTCACCCCTCCACTTT. Translating it yields CASSSAGGGSPLHF.

The sample holds a few counts of this clonotype. This chain links TRBV7-2 with TRBJ1-1; D unclear. The V end was cut by 1 base, the J end by 6 bases, with 6 bases between. CDR1 SGHTA and CDR2 FQGNSA come from the germline V gene. This CDR3 has 12 amino acids. CDR3 sequence reads: CASSLVPPEAFF. CDR3 nucleotides: TGTGCCAGCAGCTTAGTCCCTCCTGAAGCTTTCTTT.

This sequence joins TRBV7-2 and TRBJ1-2; 7 nucleotides align to TRBD1. The CDR3 extends over 14 amino acids. Per the germline V gene, CDR1 is SGHTA and CDR2 is FQGNSA. V trimming: 4 bases; J trimming: 4 bases; junction bases outside the gene matches: 6. The CDR3 spells CASSSGDSFYGYTF. Written as DNA, the CDR3 is TGTGCCAGCAGCTCAGGGGACAGCTTCTATGGCTACACCTTC.

The table lists this clonotype with many counts. The rearrangement joins TRBV2 to TRBJ2-1; D is unclear. Germline assignment: CDR1 SNHLY and CDR2 FYNNEI. V lost 8 bases to trimming and J lost 7 bases, with 12 bases between them. This CDR3 contains 12 residues. This CDR3 reads CASLNIVNEQFF. CDR3 nucleotide sequence: TGTGCCAGCCTTAACATAGTGAATGAGCAGTTCTTC. The full variable domain, completed using reference TRBV2 and TRBJ2-1, is EPEVTQTPSHQVTQMGQEVILRCVPISNHLYFYWYRQILGQKVEFLVSFYNNEISEKSEIFDDQFSVERPDGSNFTLKIRSTKLEDSAMYFCASLNIVNEQFFGPGTRLTVL.

Many counts were recorded for this clonotype. The chain recombines TRBV3-1 with TRBJ1-2; D uncertain. The CDR3 loop spans 11 amino acids. Germline V gives CDR1 LGHDT, CDR2 YNNKEL (reference sequence). The V gene lost 1 base and the J gene lost 13 bases, with 10 bases spanning the gap. The CDR3 DNA sequence: TGTGCCAGCAGCCAAGCCGGACGCACCACCTTC. This translates into CASSQAGRTTF.

This clonotype occurred many times. The chain employs TRBV10-3 and TRBJ2-1, with 12 bases aligning to TRBD1. This CDR3 has 15 residues. CDR1 and CDR2 (germline): ENHRY, SYGVKD. Unmatched junction bases numbered 10, after V lost 6 bases and J lost 10 bases. The CDR3 region is CAIRAGTGGFDEQFF. The CDR3 DNA reads TGTGCCATCAGGGCCGGGACAGGGGGCTTCGACGAGCAGTTCTTC.

This clonotype occurred a few times. This chain connects TRBV10-2 to TRBJ2-6, with TRBD2 as a possible D gene (6 bases). The CDR3 runs to 18 residues. Germline V gene sequence: CDR1 WSHSY, CDR2 SAAADI. Deletions cut 6 bases from V and 0 bases from J, with 18 bases between. CDR3 bases: TGCGCCAGCAGCGACGACCCGGGACTCAACTCTGGGGCCAACGTCCTGACTTTC. Translating it yields CASSDDPGLNSGANVLTF.

The V call is TRBV4-2, the J call TRBJ2-3, with 14 bases that match TRBD2. The V gene's germline CDR1 is LGHNA and CDR2 YNFKEQ. The CDR3 is 16 residues long. With 4 bases clipped from V and 6 bases from J, the junction kept 6 bases outside the gene matches. DNA of the CDR3: TGTGCCAGCAGCCGCGGGACTAGCGGGGGCCCGGATACGCAGTATTTT. This sequence encodes CASSRGTSGGPDTQYF.

The genes are TRBV11-2 and TRBJ2-7; 7 bases map to TRBD1. The trim removed 0 bases at V and 11 bases at J, leaving 10 bases unmatched. There are 14 residues in the CDR3. The germline V gene has CDR1 SGHAT and CDR2 FQNNGV. CDR3 sequence reads: CASSLDTRQGAEYV. The CDR3 DNA is TGTGCCAGCAGCTTAGACACAAGACAGGGTGCGGAGTACGTC.

This clonotype was seen many times. This chain uses TRBV28 with TRBJ2-5; D might be TRBD1 or TRBD2, each matching 5 bases. Trimming stripped 9 bases from V and 1 base from J, with 12 bases between. The CDR3 totals 13 residues. Germline values: CDR1 MDHEN, CDR2 SYDVKM. This CDR3 is CASRGGFQETQYF. The CDR3 nucleotides read TGTGCCAGTCGGGGCGGATTCCAAGAGACCCAGTACTTC.

The V gene is TRBV6-5, the J gene TRBJ2-7; 7 positions agree with TRBD1. V trimming: 2 bases; J trimming: 0 bases; junction bases outside the gene matches: 7. The CDR3 sequence is 16 residues long. Looked up from germline, CDR1 is MNHEY and CDR2 is SVGAGI. CDR3 sequence reads: CASSYAPGTVSYEQYF. As DNA, the CDR3 is TGTGCCAGCAGTTACGCTCCCGGGACAGTCTCCTACGAGCAGTACTTC.

This clonotype was detected many times. The chain carries TRBV3-1 and TRBJ2-7; 9 bases match TRBD2. Germline CDR1 is LGHDT and CDR2 is YNNKEL (reference sequence). After removal of 4 bases from V and 3 bases from J, the junction contained 4 bases not matched to a gene. The CDR3 runs to 14 residues. The CDR3 sequence is CASSRTSDGYEQYF. The CDR3 DNA sequence: TGTGCCAGCAGCCGGACTAGCGACGGCTACGAGCAGTACTTC.

There are a few counts of this clonotype. The J gene is TRBJ1-1, the V gene TRBV3-1; perhaps TRBD1 as D (5 bases). V lost 4 bases, J lost 6 bases, and 9 bases lay in between. CDR1 and CDR2 (germline): LGHDT, YNNKEL (reference sequence). This CDR3 has 12 amino acids. CDR3 protein: CASSRRGSEAFF. CDR3 DNA sequence: TGTGCCAGCAGCCGGAGGGGATCTGAAGCTTTCTTT.

J is TRBJ1-6 and V is TRBV2; D unresolved. The CDR3 is 14 residues long. Trimming removed 1 base from V and 10 bases from J, with 11 bases in between. Germline V lookup: CDR1 SNHLY, CDR2 FYNNEI. Here the CDR3 DNA reads TGTGCCAGCAGTGAAGGACATATGAGATCACCCCTCCACTTT. Protein: CASSEGHMRSPLHF.

This clonotype was seen many times. This sequence joins TRBV7-6 and TRBJ2-1; TRBD2 might be the D (6 bases). The V gene's germline CDR1 is SGHVS and CDR2 FNYEAQ. This CDR3 is 13 amino acids long. Trimming shortened V by 5 bases and J by 5 bases, and 10 bases separated the two germline ends. The DNA for the CDR3 is TGTGCCAGCAGCCCGACTAGAGACAATGAGCAGTTCTTC. Translation gives CASSPTRDNEQFF.

A note on this clonotype: The junction departs from germline at one end; a sequencing error may be responsible. V is TRBV28 and J is TRBJ1-1; D is possibly TRBD1 (5 bases). The CDR3 has 12 amino acids. Germline values: CDR1 MDHEN, CDR2 SYDVKM. CDR3 protein: CASSFGRVDVEF. CDR3 in DNA: TGTGCCAGCAGTTTCGGCAGGGTGGATGTGGAGTTT. The variable domain in full, with the rest retrieved from reference TRBV28 and TRBJ1-1, is DVKVTQSSRYLVKRTGEKVFLECVQDMDHENMFWYRQDPGLGLRLIYFSYDVKMKEKGDIPEGYSVSREKKERFSLILESASTNQTSMYLCASSFGRVDVEFGQGTRLTVV.

The chain employs TRBV20-1 and TRBJ2-1; the D gene is possibly TRBD2 (5 bases). V was clipped by 3 bases and J by 1 base, with 13 bases between them. Germline V lookup: CDR1 DFQATT, CDR2 SNEGSKA (reference sequence). The CDR3 covers 15 residues. Here the CDR3 DNA reads TGCAGTGCTAGCGTTAGCGCAAAATCCTACAATGAGCAGTTCTTC. This translates into CSASVSAKSYNEQFF.

The rearrangement joins TRBV2 to TRBJ2-2, with no clear D. Trimming stripped 7 bases from V and 1 base from J, with 10 bases between. The CDR3 extends over 14 amino acids. Germline V gene lookup returns CDR1 SNHLY and CDR2 FYNNEI. CDR3 DNA: TGTGCCAGCACCTCGACCCGGAACACCGGGGAGCTGTTTTTT. It codes for CASTSTRNTGELFF.

The chain combines TRBV12-3 or TRBV12-4 with TRBJ1-5; TRBD1 aligns across 7 bases. This CDR3 spans 14 amino acids. V lost 8 bases to trimming and J lost 1 base; unmatched junction nucleotides: 5. Here the CDR3 reads CASVTGASNQPQHF. The CDR3 nucleotides read TGTGCCAGCGTCACAGGGGCCAGCAATCAGCCCCAGCATTTT.

This chain connects TRBV19 to TRBJ2-1, with D perhaps TRBD1 (5 bases). The germline V and J ends were trimmed by 8 bases and 0 bases, with 17 bases remaining between them. The length of the CDR3 is 16 residues. The germline CDR1 and CDR2 sequences are LNHDA and SQIVND (reference sequence). The CDR3 spells CASPLVAQGSYNEQFF. The CDR3, as DNA: TGTGCCAGTCCCCTCGTAGCCCAGGGCTCCTACAATGAGCAGTTCTTC. Using reference TRBV19 and TRBJ2-1 for the parts outside the CDR3, the full variable domain is DGGITQSPKYLFRKEGQNVTLSCEQNLNHDAMYWYRQDPGQGLRLIYYSQIVNDFQKGDIAEGYSVSREKKESFPLTVTSAQKNPTAFYLCASPLVAQGSYNEQFFGPGTRLTVL.

This clonotype was observed a few times. The V and J genes are TRBV3-1 and TRBJ1-5, with D perhaps matching TRBD1 (5 bases). This CDR3 spans 16 amino acids. The germline V gene has CDR1 LGHDT and CDR2 YNNKEL (reference sequence). Trimming cost V 4 bases and J 2 bases, with 15 bases left between them. CDR3 amino acids: CASSPGPRPGNQPQHF. The DNA for the CDR3 is TGTGCCAGCAGCCCAGGGCCTCGGCCTGGCAATCAGCCCCAGCATTTT.

This clonotype was found a few times. The chain recombines TRBV3-1 with TRBJ2-3; 7 bases agree with TRBD2. With V trimmed by 4 bases and J by 3 bases, 13 bases remained unmatched. Germline CDR1 and CDR2: LGHDT and YNNKEL (reference sequence). This CDR3 has 17 amino acids. Written as DNA, the CDR3 is TGTGCCAGCAGCCCCCCCTGGGCGGGAGTAGGGACAGATACGCAGTATTTT. Its translation: CASSPPWAGVGTDTQYF.

This clonotype was seen ten or more times. The genes are TRBV6-2 or TRBV6-3 and TRBJ2-1; D possibly corresponds to TRBD2 (6 bases). Trimming cost V 5 bases and J 4 bases, with 15 bases left between them. The germline V gene has CDR1 MNHEY and CDR2 SVGEGT. This CDR3 region has 15 residues. In DNA form, the CDR3 reads TGTGCCAGCAGTGTCTCCTCCGGGACTTACAATGAGCAGTTCTTC. Amino acids: CASSVSSGTYNEQFF.

The sample holds many counts of this clonotype. This sequence joins TRBV6-5 and TRBJ2-3; D tentatively fits TRBD1 or TRBD2 (5 bases each). The V gene's germline CDR1 is MNHEY and CDR2 SVGAGI. The CDR3 runs 16 residues. Between the trimmed V and J ends, which lost 0 bases and 7 bases, there was a span of 17 bases. The CDR3 sequence is CASSYSRRGPAHTQYF. CDR3 DNA: TGTGCCAGCAGTTACTCTCGACGGGGACCTGCCCATACGCAGTATTTT.

The chain joins TRBV20-1 to TRBJ1-5; the D gene is possibly TRBD1 (6 bases). Germline V gene sequence: CDR1 DFQATT, CDR2 SNEGSKA (reference sequence). The CDR3 runs 17 residues. Trimming shortened V by 0 bases and J by 0 bases, and 15 bases separated the two germline ends. CDR3 DNA sequence: TGCAGTGCTAGAGAAGGGGGACCTATCTATAGCAATCAGCCCCAGCATTTT. It is translated as CSAREGGPIYSNQPQHF.

Concerning this clonotype itself: A much larger clone sits a single nucleotide away, making a read error possible. The chain combines TRBV12-3 or TRBV12-4 with TRBJ2-1; D is undetermined. Trimming stripped 1 base from V and 10 bases from J, with 20 bases between. The CDR3 extends over 16 amino acids. Here the CDR3 reads CASSLVTGRPSEEQFF. The CDR3 bases are TGTGCCAGCAGTTTAGTCACCGGCAGGCCCTCCGAAGAGCAGTTCTTC.

This clonotype was recorded a few times. J is TRBJ2-7 and V is TRBV6-1; D uncertain. Germline loops: CDR1 MNHNS, CDR2 SASEGT. Trimming took off 2 bases at V and 2 bases at J, with 7 bases between the two ends. The CDR3 runs to 13 residues. This CDR3 reads CASSERIPYEQYV. The DNA of the CDR3 is TGTGCCAGCAGTGAACGAATTCCCTACGAGCAGTACGTC.